The sequence of this T cell receptor beta chain was determined in a study of long-term antiretroviral therapy in people with HIV. General observations from the study: HIV repertoire CDR3 lengths ranged less widely than those of controls. Collection of the blood took place between about 2003 and 2017. The ART regimens in use then may have been less effective than current ones.

For this clone: The antigen is undetermined.

They ran version v3.0 of the immunoSEQ assay at survey level. Sequencing was directed toward about 40,000-55,000 T-cell genomes in each sample. Here immunoSEQ multiplex PCR was the method, and the copy in TCRdb shows in-frame clones only, minus some. The data contain about 16,000 clones, roughly 90% of them singletons. Trimming pared 8 bases from V and 3 bases from J, leaving 13 bases between. This CDR3 is 14 amino acids long. Germline loops: CDR1 WSHSY, CDR2 SAAADI. Material: unsorted PBMCs, obtained 0.7 years before starting antiretroviral therapy. This clonotype was obtained from a man between 50 and 59 years old with HIV. The chain has TRBV10-2 and TRBJ2-2; D possibly corresponds to TRBD2 (5 bases). CDR3 sequence: CASEASGYTGELFF. CDR3 nucleotide sequence: TGCGCCAGCGAGGCCAGCGGCTACACCGGGGAGCTGTTTTTT.